The clone carrying this TCR beta chain was seen more than once but under ten times. What it binds is not known. This entry belongs to a study of blood T cells in healthy people across ages. Germline CDR1 reads SGHRS; CDR2 reads YFSETQ. The CDR3 contains 12 residues. Between the trimmed V and J ends, which lost 7 bases and 0 bases, there was a span of 8 bases. Study conclusions and caveats: CMV infection status of these donors was not known. Strong correlation linked observed beta diversity and percent naive T cells. In long-lived donors, naive CD4+ cell counts and diversity exceeded those of aged donors.

The second PCR ran roughly 7 to 12 cycles with a sample-barcoded 5' primer and J-beta primers. Every sample returned 2.5 million or more CDR3-containing paired-end reads. A single record per CDR3 protein comes from TCRdb applying MiXCR to the 5' RACE reads. The sample has about 1.8 million distinct CDR3 sequences; about 50% are singletons. The sequenced sample consisted of blood. This sequence originates from a middle-aged woman in good health. The V call is TRBV5-1, the J call TRBJ2-7; D is ambiguous. The CDR3 loop reads CASPSSSYEQYF. DNA of the CDR3: TGCGCCAGCCCTTCTTCCTCCTACGAGCAGTACTTC.